Listed here are 21 T cell receptor beta chains from one sample, sequenced in a study of cytotoxic CD8 clonotypes in ibrutinib-treated CLL. TCRdb's table, derived via immunoSEQ multiplex PCR, lists solely in-frame clones and lacks some. The top ten hold about 15% of the sample, which has about 63,000 clones, approximately 54% seen once. The sequencing here drew on PBMCs, taken after 12 months of ibrutinib treatment. These receptors were obtained from a human donor with chronic lymphocytic leukemia.

This clone was seen a handful of times. This chain uses TRBV5-1 with TRBJ2-1, with D maybe TRBD1 (6 bases). The V end was cut by 0 bases, the J end by 1 base, with 14 bases between. The CDR3 runs 17 residues. Germline-derived CDR1 and CDR2 are SGHRS and YFSETQ. The CDR3 DNA reads TGCGCCAGCAGCTTGGGTCCCGGACAGAGATCCTACAATGAGCAGTTCTTC. This sequence encodes CASSLGPGQRSYNEQFF.

The chain couples TRBV7-9 to TRBJ2-2; D may be TRBD1 (6 bases). The length of the CDR3 is 14 residues. CDR1 and CDR2 (germline): SEHNR, FQNEAQ (reference sequence). V was cut by 5 bases and J by 6 bases, with 13 bases left in between. The CDR3 here is CASSQGAGAGELFF. The CDR3 coding sequence is TGTGCCAGCAGCCAGGGCGCAGGGGCCGGGGAGCTGTTTTTT.

The genes are TRBV13 and TRBJ1-6; maybe TRBD1 (5 bases). V lost 6 bases to trimming and J lost 6 bases, with 15 bases between them. The CDR3 spans 15 residues. CDR1 and CDR2 (germline): PRHDT, FYEKMQ (reference sequence). CDR3 sequence: CASRTRGGTNSPLHF. The CDR3, as DNA: TGTGCCAGCAGAACGAGGGGAGGAACTAATTCACCCCTCCACTTT.

Only a few counts were recorded for this clone. V usage is TRBV2 and J usage is TRBJ2-2; 11 bases fit TRBD1. Germline CDR1 SNHLY, CDR2 FYNNEI. This CDR3 has 15 residues. Germline trimming cut 7 bases from V and 6 bases from J; bases unmatched to any gene: 7. CDR3 nucleotide sequence: TGTGCCAGCACTTGGACAGGGGGCTTATCCGGGGAGCTGTTTTTT. As protein: CASTWTGGLSGELFF.

V and J are TRBV28 and TRBJ1-5; maybe TRBD1 (5 bases). Trimming took 6 bases from V and 2 from J, leaving 14 bases between them. CDR3 size: 15 residues. Germline values: CDR1 MDHEN, CDR2 SYDVKM. The CDR3 region has the DNA TGTGCCAGCAGGGGGCCTCTGGGGGGCAATCAGCCCCAGCATTTT. It codes for CASRGPLGGNQPQHF. Complete variable domain (other parts from reference TRBV28 and TRBJ1-5): DVKVTQSSRYLVKRTGEKVFLECVQDMDHENMFWYRQDPGLGLRLIYFSYDVKMKEKGDIPEGYSVSREKKERFSLILESASTNQTSMYLCASRGPLGGNQPQHFGDGTRLSIL.

The chain couples TRBV5-5 to TRBJ1-5; no definite D call. CDR3 length: 15 amino acids. Germline V CDR1 and CDR2: SGHKS, YYEKEE (reference sequence). V lost 4 bases and J 2 bases, leaving 13 bases between the germline ends. The CDR3 nucleotides read TGTGCCAGCAGCATTGAGAATCTGGGCAATCAGCCCCAGCATTTT. Translation gives CASSIENLGNQPQHF. Using reference TRBV5-5 and TRBJ1-5 for the parts outside the CDR3, the full variable domain is DAGVTQSPTHLIKTRGQQVTLRCSPISGHKSVSWYQQVLGQGPQFIFQYYEKEERGRGNFPDRFSARQFPNYSSELNVNALLLGDSALYLCASSIENLGNQPQHFGDGTRLSIL.

The genes are TRBV5-1 and TRBJ2-7, with D possibly TRBD2 on 6 matching bases. Germline-derived CDR1 and CDR2 are SGHRS and YFSETQ. The length of the CDR3 is 20 residues. Trimming removed 3 bases from V and 2 bases from J, with 30 bases in between. CDR3 sequence: CASSWRLRGRKPGGTYEQYV. The CDR3 DNA reads TGCGCCAGCAGCTGGCGGTTAAGGGGCCGTAAGCCCGGGGGTACCTACGAGCAGTACGTC.

This clone was picked up a small number of times. The genes are TRBV27 and TRBJ1-2; D ambiguous. CDR3 length equals 15 residues. V was clipped by 6 bases and J by 4 bases, with 18 bases between them. Germline assignment: CDR1 MNHEY and CDR2 SMNVEV (reference sequence). The CDR3 reads CASSPGGRLVYGYTF. CDR3 DNA: TGTGCCAGCAGCCCTGGCGGACGGTTAGTCTATGGCTACACCTTC.

The chain has TRBV19 and TRBJ2-7; 7 nucleotides line up with TRBD1. The CDR3 is 14 amino acids. Per the germline V gene, CDR1 is LNHDA and CDR2 is SQIVND (reference sequence). With 6 bases clipped from V and 3 bases from J, the junction kept 8 bases outside the gene matches. The CDR3 loop is CASRESTGVYEQYF. The CDR3 region has the DNA TGTGCCAGTAGAGAATCTACAGGGGTCTACGAGCAGTACTTC.

V is TRBV7-6 and J is TRBJ2-3; no reliable D call. V was trimmed by 2 bases and J by 0 bases, leaving 9 bases between them. The germline V gene has CDR1 SGHVS and CDR2 FNYEAQ. The CDR3 sequence is 15 residues long. CDR3 amino acids: CASSLWAESTDTQYF. CDR3 DNA sequence: TGTGCCAGCAGCTTATGGGCGGAAAGCACAGATACGCAGTATTTT.

The J gene is TRBJ1-3, the V gene TRBV10-3; 7 nucleotides match TRBD1. With 6 bases clipped from V and 1 base from J, the junction kept 9 bases outside the gene matches. The germline V gene encodes CDR1 ENHRY and CDR2 SYGVKD. This CDR3 spans 16 amino acids. CDR3 in DNA: TGTGCCATCAGGGACCGACAGGGAACTTCTGGAAACACCATATATTTT. Translation: CAIRDRQGTSGNTIYF.

This clone was counted between two and nine times. Other DNA sequences from this sample encode an identical CDR3 as well. CDR3 protein: CASSPTSGYEQYF. In DNA form, the CDR3 reads TGTGCCAGCAGTCCGACTAGCGGCTACGAGCAGTACTTC. V usage is TRBV6-5 and J usage is TRBJ2-7; 9 nucleotides align to TRBD2. V shed 5 bases, J shed 3 bases, and the junction held 2 bases outside the gene matches. Germline V CDR1 and CDR2: MNHEY, SVGAGI. The CDR3 runs 13 residues.

This chain connects TRBV6-6 to TRBJ1-2; no definite D call. Trimming removed 1 base from V and 6 bases from J, with 6 bases in between. Germline V CDR1 and CDR2: MNHNY, SVGAGI (reference sequence). CDR3 length: 12 amino acids. The CDR3 region is CASSYLGDGYTF. The CDR3, as DNA: TGTGCCAGCAGTTACTTGGGAGATGGCTACACCTTC.

This clone has only a few counts. The rearrangement joins TRBV5-5 to TRBJ2-3; D possibly corresponds to TRBD2 (6 bases). With 2 bases removed from V and 2 bases from J, the gap between germline ends came to 15 bases. The CDR3 has 16 amino acids. The V gene's germline CDR1 is SGHKS and CDR2 YYEKEE (reference sequence). The CDR3 region is CASSLVASGVTDTQYF. CDR3 bases: TGTGCCAGCAGCTTAGTGGCGTCGGGAGTCACAGATACGCAGTATTTT. The whole variable domain, remainder taken from reference TRBV5-5 and TRBJ2-3, is DAGVTQSPTHLIKTRGQQVTLRCSPISGHKSVSWYQQVLGQGPQFIFQYYEKEERGRGNFPDRFSARQFPNYSSELNVNALLLGDSALYLCASSLVASGVTDTQYFGPGTRLTVL.

The J gene is TRBJ2-1, the V gene TRBV20-1; D might be TRBD2 (5 bases). Germline CDR1 reads DFQATT; CDR2 reads SNEGSKA (reference sequence). The germline V and J ends were trimmed by 6 bases and 12 bases, with 15 bases remaining between them. The CDR3 runs to 11 residues. The CDR3 nucleotides read TGCAGTGCACCCATAGACGGGGTGCAGTTCTTC. It is translated as CSAPIDGVQFF.

This clone was counted a few times. The chain combines TRBV15 with TRBJ2-2, with TRBD1 matching over 10 bases. This CDR3 region has 14 residues. Germline V gene lookup returns CDR1 LNHNV and CDR2 YYDKDF (reference sequence). With 7 bases clipped from V and 4 bases from J, the junction kept 3 bases outside the gene matches. As DNA, the CDR3 is TGTGCCACCAAAGGACAGGGGGGCACCGGGGAGCTGTTTTTT. This sequence encodes CATKGQGGTGELFF.

The chain carries TRBV28 and TRBJ2-7; tentative D call: TRBD1 (6 bases). The CDR3 extends over 13 amino acids. Germline V lookup: CDR1 MDHEN, CDR2 SYDVKM. Trimming removed 2 bases from V and 6 bases from J, with 11 bases in between. CDR3 nucleotides: TGTGCCAGCAGTTTACCCCCAGGGGTCGAGCAGTACTTC. It specifies CASSLPPGVEQYF. Together with reference TRBV28 and TRBJ2-7, the CDR3 gives the full variable domain: DVKVTQSSRYLVKRTGEKVFLECVQDMDHENMFWYRQDPGLGLRLIYFSYDVKMKEKGDIPEGYSVSREKKERFSLILESASTNQTSMYLCASSLPPGVEQYFGPGTRLTVT.

The CDR3 sequence: CASSVGLAWDTQYF. For the CDR3, the DNA is TGTGCCAGCAGCGTCGGACTAGCGTGGGATACGCAGTATTTT. The genes are TRBV5-5 and TRBJ2-3; 9 positions match TRBD2. This CDR3 region has 14 residues. Germline V CDR1 and CDR2: SGHKS, YYEKEE (reference sequence). V shed 4 bases and J 6 bases; nucleotides not matched to a gene: 6.

This clone was counted once. The chain carries TRBV5-1 and TRBJ1-6; tentatively, D is TRBD1 (5 bases). Germline-derived CDR1 and CDR2 are SGHRS and YFSETQ. Trimming pared 0 bases from V and 6 bases from J, leaving 13 bases between. The CDR3 covers 16 residues. CDR3 nucleotide sequence: TGCGCCAGCAGCTTGGCCGTTTCAGGGCTTAATTCACCCCTCCACTTT. Amino acids: CASSLAVSGLNSPLHF.

This chain uses TRBV5-8 with TRBJ2-3; no clear D gene. The germline V and J ends were trimmed by 1 base and 4 bases, with 19 bases remaining between them. Germline V CDR1 and CDR2: SGHTS, YDEGEE. CDR3 length: 17 amino acids. DNA for the CDR3: TGTGCCAGCAGCTTGTATCTCCTTTCGGTAGCCCCAGATACGCAGTATTTT. This codes for CASSLYLLSVAPDTQYF.

This clone has a handful of counts. The chain combines TRBV5-6 with TRBJ1-6; 7 nucleotides line up with TRBD1. There are 14 residues in the CDR3. V shed 2 bases and J 6 bases; nucleotides not matched to a gene: 2. Germline CDR1 and CDR2: SGHDT and YYEEEE. DNA for the CDR3: TGTGCCAGCAGCTTCGGACAGGCTAATTCACCCCTCCACTTT. Amino acids: CASSFGQANSPLHF.